Below are 29 T cell receptor beta chains sequenced from a single sample in a study of T cells in Graves' hyperthyroidism and ophthalmopathy. RNA transcripts provided the source from which TCR beta CDR3 regions were amplified. The HTBI primer set drove a first-round RT-PCR of the TCR CDR3. Each CDR3 protein is one row after TCRdb ran MiXCR on the multiplex PCR reads. Of around 440,000 distinct CDR3 sequences in the sample, approximately 14% were seen once. What was sequenced was blood. The receptors were gathered from a woman aged 18-29 years with Graves' hyperthyroidism.

This clonotype was found many times. The chain recombines TRBV20-1 with TRBJ2-1, with D tentatively TRBD1 (6 bases). The CDR3 runs 15 residues. The V end was cut by 3 bases, the J end by 0 bases, with 12 bases between. The germline V gene encodes CDR1 DFQATT and CDR2 SNEGSKA (reference sequence). CDR3 amino acids: CSASTGSSSYNEQFF. The CDR3 bases are TGCAGTGCTAGCACAGGGTCGAGCTCCTACAATGAGCAGTTCTTC.

Points on this clonotype: A read error may be the cause here, since a much bigger clone is one base away. The chain recombines TRBV9 with TRBJ1-5; 12 bases align to TRBD1. The CDR3 totals 17 residues. Per germline, CDR1 SGDLS and CDR2 YYNGEE. The chain's CDR3 is CTSSPGTGGKFGQPQHF. CDR3 nucleotides: TGTACCAGCAGCCCAGGGACAGGGGGCAAATTCGGTCAGCCCCAGCATTTT.

This clonotype has more than one count but fewer than ten. The chain couples TRBV12-3 or TRBV12-4 to TRBJ1-5; 8 bases agree with TRBD1. The CDR3 has 15 amino acids. Trimming at V came to 5 bases and at J to 3 bases, leaving 6 bases not matched to a gene. The CDR3 loop is CASSLRTGYNQPQHF. CDR3 nucleotide sequence: TGTGCCAGCAGTCTCCGGACAGGGTACAATCAGCCCCAGCATTTT.

This clonotype was picked up a small number of times. V usage is TRBV15 and J usage is TRBJ2-2; TRBD1 matches 7 bases. This CDR3 is 14 amino acids long. Losses at the gene ends were 8 bases for V and 4 bases for J; bases not matched to a gene: 7. Germline loops: CDR1 LNHNV, CDR2 YYDKDF (reference sequence). The CDR3 DNA reads as TGTGCCACCGGACAAGGGACAGCCACCGGGGAGCTGTTTTTT. This codes for CATGQGTATGELFF.

This clonotype has only a few counts. This chain uses TRBV19 with TRBJ2-2, with unresolved D. Germline V lookup: CDR1 LNHDA, CDR2 SQIVND (reference sequence). CDR3 length: 13 residues. V dropped 3 bases and J dropped 4 bases, with 6 bases sitting between them. In nucleotides, the CDR3 is TGTGCCAGTAGTATCGGGCTCACCGGGGAGCTGTTTTTT. Amino acid sequence: CASSIGLTGELFF.

This clonotype appeared many times. The rearrangement joins TRBV5-5 to TRBJ2-5; D is unclear. This CDR3 comprises 12 residues. Germline lookup yields CDR1 SGHKS and CDR2 YYEKEE (reference sequence). V lost 1 base and J lost 5, with 6 bases in between. This CDR3 is CASSLRLETQYF. The CDR3 DNA reads as TGTGCCAGCAGCTTGAGGTTGGAGACCCAGTACTTC.

This clonotype was seen a handful of times. The chain is built from TRBV10-3 and TRBJ2-2; D could derive from TRBD1 or TRBD2 (5 bases each). Deletions cut 0 bases from V and 3 bases from J, with 5 bases between. Germline lookup yields CDR1 ENHRY and CDR2 SYGVKD. The CDR3 length is 14 residues. The DNA for the CDR3 is TGTGCCATCAGTGAGTCGGGGGACACCGGGGAGCTGTTTTTT. Its protein product is CAISESGDTGELFF.

This chain joins TRBV4-1 and TRBJ2-2, with a possible D match to TRBD1 (5 bases). Germline CDR1 is MGHRA and CDR2 is YSYEKL. This CDR3 contains 14 residues. The V gene lost 8 bases and the J gene lost 2 bases, with 12 bases spanning the gap. In DNA form, the CDR3 reads TGCGCCAGCTCAACCTGGACAAACACCGGGGAGCTGTTTTTT. The encoded protein is CASSTWTNTGELFF.

This clonotype was counted many times. This chain links TRBV20-1 with TRBJ2-5; no firm D call. The CDR3 is made up of 13 amino acids. Between the trimmed V and J ends, which lost 3 bases and 0 bases, there was a span of 8 bases. Per the germline V gene, CDR1 is DFQATT and CDR2 is SNEGSKA (reference sequence). The chain's CDR3 is CSARSPNQETQYF. The CDR3 nucleotides read TGCAGTGCTAGGTCCCCCAACCAAGAGACCCAGTACTTC.

This clonotype was recorded many times. V usage is TRBV7-9 and J usage is TRBJ2-5, with TRBD1 matching over 10 bases. The junction had 9 bases not matched to a gene; V was cut back by 4 bases and J by 4 bases. The CDR3 sequence is 16 residues long. Looked up from germline, CDR1 is SEHNR and CDR2 is FQNEAQ (reference sequence). The CDR3 DNA is TGTGCCAGCAGCTCCCACGGGACAGGGGTTGGAGAGACCCAGTACTTC. It translates to CASSSHGTGVGETQYF. Complete variable domain (other parts from reference TRBV7-9 and TRBJ2-5): DTGVSQNPRHKITKRGQNVTFRCDPISEHNRLYWYRQTLGQGPEFLTYFQNEAQLEKSRLLSDRFSAERPKGSFSTLEIQRTEQGDSAMYLCASSSHGTGVGETQYFGPGTRLLVL.

The rearrangement uses TRBV6-2 or TRBV6-3 and TRBJ2-1; D remains ambiguous. V was cut by 5 bases and J by 4 bases, with 9 bases left in between. The CDR3 totals 13 residues. Germline values: CDR1 MNHEY, CDR2 SVGEGT. The CDR3 DNA sequence: TGTGCCAGCAGTCCATTCCCGTACAATGAGCAGTTCTTC. Protein sequence: CASSPFPYNEQFF.

The chain couples TRBV4-2 to TRBJ2-3; maybe TRBD2 (6 bases). Germline V lookup: CDR1 LGHNA, CDR2 YNFKEQ. With 0 bases removed from V and 5 bases from J, the gap between germline ends came to 15 bases. CDR3 length equals 16 residues. CDR3 DNA: TGTGCCAGCAGCCAAGATGGGACGGGAGCAGGAGATACGCAGTATTTT. This codes for CASSQDGTGAGDTQYF.

Only one count was recorded for this clonotype. This chain connects TRBV6-2 or TRBV6-3 to TRBJ1-1; no reliable D call. This CDR3 has 12 residues. The V end was cut by 7 bases, the J end by 5 bases, with 11 bases between. The germline V gene has CDR1 MNHEY and CDR2 SVGEGT. CDR3 sequence: CASIGRATEAFF. As DNA, the CDR3 is TGTGCCAGCATAGGGAGAGCGACTGAAGCTTTCTTT.

The table lists this clonotype with many counts. V gene TRBV11-2 combines with J gene TRBJ2-3; 11 bases match TRBD2. With 10 bases clipped from V and 5 bases from J, the junction kept 8 bases outside the gene matches. Germline CDR1 reads SGHAT; CDR2 reads FQNNGV. There are 14 residues in the CDR3. This CDR3 reads CATMTSGVRDTQYF. The DNA of the CDR3 is TGTGCCACCATGACTAGCGGGGTTAGAGATACGCAGTATTTT.

This clonotype was found many times. V and J are TRBV6-1 and TRBJ1-5; 7 positions agree with TRBD1. V shed 11 bases, J shed 0 bases, and the junction held 10 bases outside the gene matches. This CDR3 contains 15 residues. Germline loops: CDR1 MNHNS, CDR2 SASEGT. This CDR3 is CADLRDRCSNQPQHF. In DNA, the CDR3 is TGTGCCGATCTCCGGGACAGATGTAGCAATCAGCCCCAGCATTTT.

Of note for this clonotype: This may come from a read error, since a much larger clone is one base off. The CDR3 protein is CASSTIGGKYDEQFF. For the CDR3, the DNA is TGTGCCAGCAGTACAATCGGGGGAAAATACGATGAGCAGTTCTTC. The chain joins TRBV12-3 or TRBV12-4 to TRBJ2-1, with a weak D call TRBD2 (6 bases). Trimming took 5 bases from V and 8 from J, leaving 19 bases between them. The CDR3 is 15 residues long.

This clonotype was counted a few times. The rearrangement links TRBV24-1 to TRBJ2-2; possibly TRBD1 or TRBD2 for D (5 bases each). The V end was cut by 9 bases, the J end by 4 bases, with 14 bases between. The CDR3 extends over 14 amino acids. Germline V gene lookup returns CDR1 KGHDR and CDR2 SFDVKD. This CDR3 reads CATERGAGTGELFF. The CDR3 nucleotides are TGTGCCACCGAAAGGGGCGCGGGCACCGGGGAGCTGTTTTTT.

This clonotype has only a few counts. This rearrangement joins TRBV3-1 to TRBJ2-7; 12 nucleotides match TRBD2. The V segment lost 1 base and the J segment 4 bases; nucleotides outside the gene matches: 2. Looked up from germline, CDR1 is LGHDT and CDR2 is YNNKEL (reference sequence). The CDR3 is 15 residues long. This chain's CDR3 is CASSQATSGRYEQYF. The CDR3 coding sequence is TGTGCCAGCAGCCAAGCTACTAGCGGGAGGTACGAGCAGTACTTC.

A note on this clonotype: Just one base apart from a much larger clone, this may be a read error. V gene TRBV2 combines with J gene TRBJ2-5; 12 bases are shared with TRBD2. The CDR3 loop spans 19 amino acids. Germline loops: CDR1 SNHLY, CDR2 FYNNEI. CDR3 region: CTSSVLLAGGPFDQETQYF. The CDR3 DNA follows: TGTACCAGCAGCGTTCTACTAGCGGGGGGCCCCTTTGACCAAGAGACCCAGTACTTC.

This clonotype was observed a few times. The chain couples TRBV19 to TRBJ1-5, with a weak D call TRBD1 (5 bases). This CDR3 has 14 residues. Germline V gene data show CDR1 as LNHDA and CDR2 as SQIVND (reference sequence). Trimming stripped 7 bases from V and 4 bases from J, with 14 bases between. CDR3 in DNA: TGTGCCAGTATGGGGACTAGGCTTAATCAGCCCCAGCATTTT. The encoded protein is CASMGTRLNQPQHF. The variable domain in full, completed from reference TRBV19 and TRBJ1-5, reads DGGITQSPKYLFRKEGQNVTLSCEQNLNHDAMYWYRQDPGQGLRLIYYSQIVNDFQKGDIAEGYSVSREKKESFPLTVTSAQKNPTAFYLCASMGTRLNQPQHFGDGTRLSIL.

This clonotype was counted many times. J is TRBJ2-7 and V is TRBV5-1; D is ambiguous. This CDR3 is 15 amino acids long. Germline V CDR1 and CDR2: SGHRS, YFSETQ. With 1 base removed from V and 0 bases from J, the gap between germline ends came to 11 bases. The CDR3 DNA reads TGCGCCAGCAGCTTGCGGCAGGTCGACTCCTACGAGCAGTACTTC. Encoded protein: CASSLRQVDSYEQYF.

In this sample, this clonotype turned up many times. V gene TRBV24-1 combines with J gene TRBJ2-1, with unresolved D. Germline V gene lookup returns CDR1 KGHDR and CDR2 SFDVKD. The CDR3 sequence is 11 residues long. Trimming removed 5 bases at V and 8 bases at J, with 6 bases between. The CDR3 nucleotides read TGTGCCACCAGTGCGGTACATGAGCAGTTCTTC. This encodes CATSAVHEQFF.

The genes are TRBV7-2 and TRBJ1-1; the D is unclear. Trimming removed 5 bases from V and 1 base from J, with 11 bases in between. The CDR3 covers 14 residues. Germline CDR1 and CDR2: SGHTA and FQGNSA. CDR3 loop: CASSPGWSNTEAFF. Here the CDR3 DNA reads TGTGCCAGCAGCCCGGGGTGGTCGAACACTGAAGCTTTCTTT.

The chain links TRBV5-1 to TRBJ1-3, with 7 bases lining up with TRBD1. V shed 1 base and J 0 bases; nucleotides not matched to a gene: 4. The germline V gene has CDR1 SGHRS and CDR2 YFSETQ. The CDR3 length is 16 residues. The CDR3 sequence is CASSLYAGGSGNTIYF. CDR3 nucleotides: TGCGCCAGCAGCTTGTATGCAGGGGGCTCTGGAAACACCATATATTTT. The full variable domain, completed using reference TRBV5-1 and TRBJ1-3, is KAGVTQTPRYLIKTRGQQVTLSCSPISGHRSVSWYQQTPGQGLQFLFEYFSETQRNKGNFPGRFSGRQFSNSRSEMNVSTLELGDSALYLCASSLYAGGSGNTIYFGEGSWLTVV.

There are a few counts of this clonotype. V gene TRBV4-3 combines with J gene TRBJ1-2; D is possibly TRBD1 (5 bases). Trimming stripped 0 bases from V and 4 bases from J, with 12 bases between. The CDR3 runs 15 residues. Per germline, CDR1 LGHNA and CDR2 YSLEER. This CDR3 reads CASSQDLAGGYGYTF. The CDR3 DNA reads TGCGCCAGCAGCCAAGATCTGGCCGGGGGCTATGGCTACACCTTC.

In this sample, this clonotype turned up a few times. The chain carries TRBV6-5 and TRBJ1-2; D remains unclear. The germline gives CDR1 MNHEY, CDR2 SVGAGI. The CDR3 has 15 amino acids. Trimming stripped 2 bases from V and 2 bases from J, with 12 bases between. The CDR3 protein is CASSYPGVRNYGYTF. CDR3 bases: TGTGCCAGCAGTTACCCGGGAGTGAGGAACTATGGCTACACCTTC.

This clonotype showed up many times. This CDR3 is CATSASLAGETQYF. In DNA, the CDR3 is TGTGCCACCAGTGCCTCATTAGCGGGGGAGACCCAGTACTTC. This chain uses TRBV24-1 with TRBJ2-5, with 8 bases lining up with TRBD2. The CDR3 contains 14 residues. The germline gives CDR1 KGHDR, CDR2 SFDVKD. The V segment lost 5 bases and the J segment 5 bases; nucleotides outside the gene matches: 6.

This clonotype was observed at least ten times. The chain has TRBV24-1 and TRBJ2-7; D gene unclear. The V end lost 7 bases, the J end lost 2 bases, and 14 bases lay between the germline ends. Looked up from germline, CDR1 is KGHDR and CDR2 is SFDVKD. This CDR3 spans 14 amino acids. CDR3 region: CATSQHKAPYEQYF. The CDR3 coding sequence is TGTGCCACCAGCCAACATAAGGCCCCCTACGAGCAGTACTTC.

This clonotype was counted at least ten times. The chain has TRBV5-1 and TRBJ2-3, with a possible D match to TRBD2 (6 bases). The germline V gene has CDR1 SGHRS and CDR2 YFSETQ. The CDR3 is made up of 15 amino acids. V was clipped by 3 bases and J by 10 bases, with 21 bases between them. In DNA form, the CDR3 reads TGCGCCAGCAGCTCGAGGGACTTAGGTGAGGTGGCGCAGTATTTT. Encoded protein: CASSSRDLGEVAQYF. The full variable domain, in which reference TRBV5-1 and TRBJ2-3 provide the parts outside the CDR3, is KAGVTQTPRYLIKTRGQQVTLSCSPISGHRSVSWYQQTPGQGLQFLFEYFSETQRNKGNFPGRFSGRQFSNSRSEMNVSTLELGDSALYLCASSSRDLGEVAQYFGPGTRLTVL.